This entry features one T cell receptor (beta chain) sequence. Its antigen is still unknown. Within one base of it there is no much larger clone, and no base qualities were kept. Sequences MGHRA (CDR1) and YSYEKL (CDR2) are obtained from the germline V gene. Cut back by 3 bases and 4 bases, the V and J ends lie 18 bases apart. Counted from cysteine to phenylalanine, this CDR3 has 16 amino acids. This entry keeps only the CDR3 DNA: 48 bases, framed from base 1. The data stem from a study of T cell repertoires in cytomegalovirus infection (dated by TCRdb to about 2019). Background on the whole study: Recently identified HLA-C-restricted CMV epitopes, whose presentation resists viral immunomodulation, were targeted by peptide stimulations together with well-studied HLA-B-restricted epitopes. The HLA type of each donor mattered for the analysis, because public TCR beta signatures pointed to carriage of CMV infection along with the matching HLA type.

Reading the label with the study, this specimen's treatment or condition is: in vitro stimulation with specific CMV peptide epitopes to enrich CMV-specific T cells. TCRdb lists the instrument as Illumina HiSeq 1500. Clones were called with MiXCR by TCRdb after fastp trimmed the public reads at Q25, and only in-frame beta chains were retained. Here each entry gathers all rows of one CDR3 protein and keeps the most common genes and DNA. The sample profile shows about 830,000 distinct CDR3 sequences; about 31% of them were found once. Clones ranked in the top ten supply about an eighth of the sample. General study outcomes and caveats: Carriers of CMV infection plus the relevant HLA type were discriminated by the cumulative frequency of public TCR beta family members in the study cohort and in an independent roughly 370-donor cohort. The ex vivo response was dominated by HLA-C-restricted CMV-specific TCR beta clonotypes, which also provided the single most frequent clonotype in two of eight donors.

The rearranged chain carries TRBV4-1 and TRBJ1-2; the D gene is perhaps TRBD1, from 6 matching bases. The sequence was obtained from a human donor in good health (CMV status not recorded). Some clones in this sample may be carry-over from other donors' samples. The sequenced sample was cultured CD8+ T cells from PBMCs, obtained from culture after CMV antigen stimulation. The bases read TGCGCCAGCAGCCACATACCGCCGGGACAATTCTATGGCTACACCTTC. Translated, it reads CASSHIPPGQFYGYTF.